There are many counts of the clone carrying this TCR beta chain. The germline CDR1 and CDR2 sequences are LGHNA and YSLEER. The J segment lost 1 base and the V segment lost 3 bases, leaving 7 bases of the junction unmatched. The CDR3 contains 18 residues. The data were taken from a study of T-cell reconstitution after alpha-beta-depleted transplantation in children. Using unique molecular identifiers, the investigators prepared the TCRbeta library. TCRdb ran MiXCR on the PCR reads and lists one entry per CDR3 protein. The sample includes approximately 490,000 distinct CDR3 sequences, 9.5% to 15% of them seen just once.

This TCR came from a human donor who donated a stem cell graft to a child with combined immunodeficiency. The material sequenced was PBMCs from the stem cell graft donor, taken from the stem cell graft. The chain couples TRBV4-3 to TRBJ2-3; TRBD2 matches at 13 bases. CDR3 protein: CASSHGTSGRDGTDTQYF. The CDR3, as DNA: TGCGCCAGCAGCCACGGTACTAGCGGGAGGGATGGCACAGATACGCAGTATTTT.